Below are 9 T cell receptor beta chains sequenced from a single sample in a study of CD8+ T cells in alopecia areata. RNA was extracted and reverse transcribed into cDNA as the sequencing template. TCRdb's copy holds only in-frame clones and misses some; the assay was immunoSEQ multiplex PCR. The sample has some 99,000 clones, nearly 45% seen once; the top ten hold 0.75% to 0.9%. The sequenced material came from CD4+ T cells sorted from blood. These receptors were taken from a human donor with alopecia areata.

A word on this clone: Other DNA sequences of this sample code for an identical CDR3. This chain joins TRBV29-1 and TRBJ2-6; weak D call: TRBD1 (5 bases). The CDR3 is 16 residues long. Deletions cut 1 base from V and 3 bases from J, with 13 bases between. The germline V gene encodes CDR1 SQVTM and CDR2 ANQGSEA. The CDR3 sequence: CSVEVRQTHGANVLTF. As DNA, the CDR3 is TGCAGCGTTGAAGTCCGACAGACTCATGGGGCCAACGTCCTGACTTTC.

This chain links TRBV27 with TRBJ1-1; no clear D gene. The CDR3 sequence is 14 residues long. Germline-derived CDR1 and CDR2 are MNHEY and SMNVEV (reference sequence). V shed 5 bases and J shed 0 bases, with 10 bases lying between them. For the CDR3, the DNA is TGTGCCAGCAGTCGCCGCGGGGTGAACACTGAAGCTTTCTTT. It encodes CASSRRGVNTEAFF.

The chain combines TRBV29-1 with TRBJ2-5; 7 nucleotides line up with TRBD1. The CDR3 spans 12 residues. The ends lost 7 bases at V and 0 bases at J; junction bases unmatched: 2. Germline loops: CDR1 SQVTM, CDR2 ANQGSEA. The CDR3 spells CSAGQDQETQYF. CDR3 DNA: TGCAGCGCCGGACAGGACCAAGAGACCCAGTACTTC.

The CDR3 bases are TGTGCCTGGAGTCTGCGGAGTCGGTTCATCACTGAAGCTTTCTTT. Its translation: CAWSLRSRFITEAFF. The rearrangement uses TRBV30 and TRBJ1-1; D call uncertain. Germline-derived CDR1 and CDR2 are GTSNPN and SVGIG (reference sequence). There are 15 residues in the CDR3. V lost 2 bases to trimming and J lost 4 bases, with 17 bases between them.

This clone was picked up many times. The gene calls are TRBV28 and TRBJ2-7, with 7 bases lining up with TRBD1. Germline CDR1 MDHEN, CDR2 SYDVKM. The CDR3 is 16 amino acids. V dropped 4 bases and J dropped 2; count of bases not matched to a gene: 11. CDR3: CASSSGGVQGAYEQYF. DNA of the CDR3: TGTGCCAGCAGTTCAGGGGGAGTGCAGGGCGCCTACGAGCAGTACTTC.

V gene TRBV29-1 combines with J gene TRBJ2-7; unclear D gene. CDR1 and CDR2 from the germline V gene are SQVTM and ANQGSEA. The V end lost 4 bases, the J end lost 1 base, and 14 bases lay between the germline ends. The CDR3 extends over 14 amino acids. The CDR3 sequence: CSVVVQGSSYEQYF. CDR3 DNA: TGCAGCGTTGTGGTCCAAGGGTCGTCCTACGAGCAGTACTTC.

The chain carries TRBV25-1 and TRBJ2-1, with D perhaps TRBD2 (6 bases). This CDR3 is 10 amino acids long. The V gene's germline CDR1 is MGHDK and CDR2 SYGVNS. The V gene lost 6 bases and the J gene lost 9 bases, with 6 bases spanning the gap. In DNA form, the CDR3 reads TGTGCCAGCAGGGGGGGTGAGCAGTTCTTC. Amino acids: CASRGGEQFF.

This clone has just a few counts. The chain has TRBV29-1 and TRBJ2-7, with D perhaps being TRBD1 or TRBD2 (6 bases each). CDR3 length: 13 residues. V was clipped by 4 bases and J by 3 bases, with 13 bases between them. In germline, CDR1 is SQVTM, CDR2 ANQGSEA. CDR3 sequence reads: CSVVQEGGYEQYF. CDR3 sequence (DNA): TGCAGCGTTGTTCAGGAGGGGGGCTACGAGCAGTACTTC.

This sequence joins TRBV11-2 and TRBJ2-1, with TRBD2 matching over 7 bases. Germline CDR1 is SGHAT and CDR2 is FQNNGV. The CDR3 has 14 residues. Unmatched junction bases numbered 4, after V lost 5 bases and J lost 3 bases. Here the CDR3 reads CASSNRDYYNEQFF. CDR3 bases: TGTGCCAGCAGCAACCGGGACTACTACAATGAGCAGTTCTTC.